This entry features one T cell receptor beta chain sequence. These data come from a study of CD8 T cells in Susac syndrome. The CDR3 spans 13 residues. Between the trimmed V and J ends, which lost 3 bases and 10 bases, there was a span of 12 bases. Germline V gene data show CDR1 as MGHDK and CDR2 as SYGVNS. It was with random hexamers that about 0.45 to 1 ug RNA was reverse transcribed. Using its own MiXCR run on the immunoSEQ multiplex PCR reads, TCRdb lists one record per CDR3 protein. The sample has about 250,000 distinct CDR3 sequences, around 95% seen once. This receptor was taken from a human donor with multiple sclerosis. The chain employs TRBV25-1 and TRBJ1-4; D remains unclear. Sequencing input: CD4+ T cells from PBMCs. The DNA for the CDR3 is TGTGCCAGCAGTGATTCGCCGGATGGAAAACTGTTTTTT. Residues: CASSDSPDGKLFF.